This T cell receptor (beta chain) was observed in a study of T cells in tuberculosis. Libraries were prepared by immunoSEQ multiplex PCR; TCRdb keeps only in-frame clonotypes and omits some of them. The profile shows under 40,000 clones, roughly 90% of them singletons. Per the germline V gene, CDR1 is MNHEY and CDR2 is SMNVEV (reference sequence). V lost 5 bases and J lost 3; bases outside the gene matches: 3. This CDR3 is 14 amino acids long. The V call is TRBV27, the J call TRBJ2-1; 8 nucleotides line up with TRBD2. Sequenced: PBMCs. The receptor was derived from a donor aged 5 to 30 with latent tuberculosis or without tuberculosis infection. CDR3 nucleotide sequence: TGTGCCAGCAGTATTAGCGGGAACTACAATGAGCAGTTCTTC. Protein sequence: CASSISGNYNEQFF.